Below are 20 T cell receptor beta chains sequenced from a single sample in a study of CXCR3-negative and CXCR3-positive naive CD8 T cells. Libraries of TRB cDNA were made by 5' RACE and carried UMIs. TCRdb reprocessed the 5' RACE reads and reports one entry per CDR3 protein, with no DNA. Its table records some 140,000 distinct CDR3 sequences. Study-wide results and limits: CXCR3-expressing naive cells carried TRB CDR3s more hydrophobic than those of CXCR3-negative naive cells.

Antigens for these TCRs are unknown. Material for sequencing was naive CXCR3+ CD8+ T cells from blood. Documented subset: CD45RO-CCR7+CD27+CD95- naive CD8+ T cells expressing CXCR3 (TNR3+). The origin of the receptors is a human donor in good health. Some clones in this sample may be carry-over from other donors' samples.

The CDR3 protein is CASSWAVGGGTNEQFF. The chain employs TRBV7-2 and TRBJ2-1; TCRdb outputs TRBD2, but without DNA this stays unchecked. This CDR3 region has 16 residues. CDR1 and CDR2 from the germline V gene are SGHTA and FQGNSA.

The chain employs TRBV19 and TRBJ2-7; checking the TCRdb D call of TRBD1 is not possible without DNA. Germline V gene sequence: CDR1 LNHDA, CDR2 SQIVND (reference sequence). This CDR3 contains 14 residues. This chain's CDR3 is CASSIDRGPYEQYF.

The chain couples TRBV5-1 to TRBJ2-7; TCRdb's D call, TRBD2, is unchecked because there is no DNA. Germline V lookup: CDR1 SGHRS, CDR2 YFSETQ. The CDR3 consists of 14 residues. The CDR3 sequence is CASTATRSSYEQYF.

The chain carries TRBV10-3 and TRBJ1-2; TCRdb returns TRBD1, unconfirmable since there is no DNA. There are 18 residues in the CDR3. Germline V gives CDR1 ENHRY, CDR2 SYGVKD. The CDR3: CAIKTTGTGGRSLWGYTF.

The CDR3 is CSARDVGVASTAHGYTF. This chain joins TRBV20-1 and TRBJ1-2; without DNA, the TCRdb call of TRBD1 cannot be checked. CDR3 length: 17 residues. Per germline, CDR1 DFQATT and CDR2 SNEGSKA (reference sequence).

J is TRBJ1-4 and V is TRBV20-1; TCRdb's assignment of TRBD1 cannot be checked, as there is no DNA. In germline, CDR1 is DFQATT, CDR2 SNEGSKA (reference sequence). The CDR3 is made up of 16 amino acids. The CDR3 here is CSARKNSGDEGEKLFF.

The CDR3 here is CASSQSLLGGDEQYF. The chain uses TRBV3-1 and TRBJ2-7; TCRdb outputs TRBD1, but without DNA this stays unchecked. This CDR3 is 15 amino acids long. CDR1 is LGHDT and CDR2 is YNNKEL in the germline V gene (reference sequence).

This chain connects TRBV29-1 to TRBJ2-7; the TCRdb D gene call, TRBD2, has no DNA to confirm it. CDR1 and CDR2 (germline): SQVTM, ANQGSEA. The CDR3 runs to 14 residues. The CDR3 sequence is CSVDGLAGTYEQYF.

The rearrangement links TRBV14 to TRBJ2-7; without DNA, the TCRdb call of TRBD1 cannot be checked. The CDR3 extends over 15 amino acids. CDR1 and CDR2 (germline): SGHDN, FVKESK. CDR3 in amino acids: CASSQRGARSYEQYF.

The chain recombines TRBV7-9 with TRBJ2-7; checking the TCRdb D call of TRBD2 is not possible without DNA. This CDR3 comprises 13 residues. The germline CDR1 and CDR2 sequences are SEHNR and FQNEAQ (reference sequence). The CDR3 here is CAASGGASYEQYF.

This chain uses TRBV10-3 with TRBJ2-5; TCRdb proposes TRBD2, but this gene call is untestable without DNA. The CDR3 is 15 amino acids. Germline CDR1 and CDR2: ENHRY and SYGVKD. The CDR3 region is CAISDPGLVEETQYF.

CDR3 sequence: CASSSQGHEQYF. The chain recombines TRBV7-8 with TRBJ2-7; TCRdb's assignment of TRBD1 cannot be checked, as there is no DNA. The CDR3 totals 12 residues. Germline lookup yields CDR1 SGHVS and CDR2 FQNEAQ.

V and J are TRBV7-9 and TRBJ1-1; TCRdb calls TRBD1, which cannot be checked without DNA. CDR1 SEHNR and CDR2 FQNEAQ come from the germline V gene (reference sequence). The CDR3 spans 14 residues. CDR3: CASSPGGVPTEAFF.

The V gene is TRBV5-1, the J gene TRBJ2-3; TCRdb outputs TRBD1, but without DNA this stays unchecked. The germline CDR1 and CDR2 sequences are SGHRS and YFSETQ. The CDR3 is made up of 15 amino acids. The CDR3 sequence is CASSSRDRGQDTQYF.

The chain uses TRBV12-3 or TRBV12-4 and TRBJ2-7; TCRdb's assignment of TRBD2 cannot be checked, as there is no DNA. This CDR3 is 17 amino acids long. This chain's CDR3 is CASSSRTNRPGSYEQYF.

The rearrangement uses TRBV20-1 and TRBJ1-1; absent DNA, TCRdb's TRBD1 call cannot be checked. CDR1 is DFQATT and CDR2 is SNEGSKA in the germline V gene (reference sequence). The CDR3 spans 13 residues. CDR3 in amino acids: CSATDRINTEAFF.

The genes are TRBV27 and TRBJ2-1. Per germline, CDR1 MNHEY and CDR2 SMNVEV (reference sequence). The CDR3 consists of 14 residues. The CDR3 here is CASSRRPPHNEQFF.

The genes are TRBV14 and TRBJ2-7. The V gene's germline CDR1 is SGHDN and CDR2 FVKESK. This CDR3 is built from 17 residues. CDR3: CASSQASWLGLSYEQYF. Full variable domain (missing parts from reference TRBV14 and TRBJ2-7): EAGVTQFPSHSVIEKGQTVTLRCDPISGHDNLYWYRRVMGKEIKFLLHFVKESKQDESGMPNNRFLAERTGGTYSTLKVQPAELEDSGVYFCASSQASWLGLSYEQYFGPGTRLTVT.

The chain links TRBV7-9 to TRBJ1-2; TCRdb designates TRBD1, a call that cannot be tested without DNA. The CDR3 is 14 amino acids. Germline CDR1 reads SEHNR; CDR2 reads FQNEAQ (reference sequence). The CDR3 loop reads CASSLGDRGHGYTF. Variable domain in full (rest from reference TRBV7-9 and TRBJ1-2): DTGVSQNPRHKITKRGQNVTFRCDPISEHNRLYWYRQTLGQGPEFLTYFQNEAQLEKSRLLSDRFSAERPKGSFSTLEIQRTEQGDSAMYLCASSLGDRGHGYTFGSGTRLTVV.

The chain carries TRBV20-1 and TRBJ2-7; TCRdb calls TRBD1, which cannot be checked without DNA. The CDR3 spans 16 residues. In germline, CDR1 is DFQATT, CDR2 SNEGSKA (reference sequence). CDR3 region: CSAINYLGQGEGSQYF.